This section outlines one TCR beta chain sequence together with its context. The same CDR3 also results from other DNA sequences found in this sample. The entry originates in a study of beta chain features in type 1 diabetes. The CDR3 has 14 amino acids. Per germline, CDR1 KGHSH and CDR2 LQKENI. V was clipped by 3 bases and J by 4 bases, with 10 bases between them. Reverse transcribing all isolated RNA meant expressed TCRB transcripts were sequenced. Sequencing used immunoSEQ multiplex PCR; TCRdb keeps in-frame clones, though not all of them. The profile covers roughly 300,000 clones, with less than 15% appearing a single time and over 5.5% taken by the ten largest.

The specimen was central memory CD4+ T cells from blood. The chain joins TRBV18 to TRBJ1-5; possibly TRBD1 for D (6 bases). The TCR originated in a man aged 25 to 45 in good health. This CDR3 reads CASSPSGQNQPQHF. The CDR3 DNA is TGTGCCAGCTCACCCTCCGGACAGAATCAGCCCCAGCATTTT.